The sequence of this T cell receptor beta chain was determined in a study of blood T cell repertoires in COVID-19. About the study: Italy, Spain and the United States were the sources of the convalescent and acute COVID-19 samples. PBMCs, B-cell-depleted T cells, or T cells were the source of the cDNA or gDNA that made up the material.

Authors' data handling: Researchers report that nucleated cell counts were estimated from reference gene primer amplification. Clones were read by immunoSEQ multiplex PCR, and TCRdb kept only the in-frame ones, dropping some. V and J calls plus clone size are reproduced from that table; the DNA served to infer D and trimming. The table has 99,000 or so clones, over 80% seen once; the top ten hold around 15%. Trimming left V 7 bases short and J 4 bases short, with 16 bases between. Germline V CDR1 and CDR2: SQVTM, ANQGSEA. The CDR3 sequence is 13 residues long. This sequence joins TRBV29-1 and TRBJ1-1; no clear D gene. The TCR was taken from a man over 45 with acute or convalescent COVID-19. The specimen was peripheral blood. DNA for the CDR3: TGCAGCGCCGCCGCCTTTGAGGGCACTGAAGCTTTCTTT. Translation gives CSAAAFEGTEAFF.